The 24 T cell receptor beta chains below come from one sample, sequenced in a study of T-cell memory formation after mild COVID-19. TCRdb re-analysed the 5' RACE reads in MiXCR, keeping a single row per CDR3 protein. The sample has 280,000 or so distinct CDR3 sequences, roughly 8.2% seen once. Specimen: PBMCs or a T cell subset sorted from them (not recorded which). These receptors were obtained from a man aged 18 to 29 who had mild COVID-19 (a few samples of this study predate the infection). Cell type and time point are not known.

This rearrangement joins TRBV18 to TRBJ1-5, with D unresolved. Trimming removed 6 bases from V and 4 bases from J, with 19 bases in between. Per germline, CDR1 KGHSH and CDR2 LQKENI. This CDR3 comprises 16 residues. CDR3 residues: CASSSGSGGGNQPQHF. In DNA, the CDR3 is TGTGCCAGCTCTTCGGGATCGGGTGGTGGAAATCAGCCCCAGCATTTT.

This chain links TRBV18 with TRBJ1-6; TRBD1 is a possible D gene (6 bases). The CDR3 is 16 residues long. Per germline, CDR1 KGHSH and CDR2 LQKENI. Trimming removed 3 bases from V and 5 bases from J, with 14 bases in between. This chain's CDR3 is CASSPRQVDNNSPLHF. In DNA, the CDR3 is TGTGCCAGCTCACCTCGACAGGTGGATAATAATTCACCCCTCCACTTT.

This clonotype was seen many times. The chain employs TRBV29-1 and TRBJ2-1; 8 nucleotides agree with TRBD2. J lost 6 bases, V lost 1 base, and 11 bases had no gene match. The length of the CDR3 is 16 residues. Germline V gene lookup returns CDR1 SQVTM and CDR2 ANQGSEA. Written as DNA, the CDR3 is TGCAGCGTTGAAGGTGTGGGCGGGGGGAACTCCAATGAGCAGTTCTTC. Protein: CSVEGVGGGNSNEQFF.

This clonotype came up a few times. The genes are TRBV12-3 or TRBV12-4 and TRBJ2-3, with D unclear. Trimming took off 6 bases at V and 7 bases at J, with 14 bases between the two ends. CDR3 length: 13 amino acids. The CDR3 DNA reads TGTGCCAGCAGGCCCTCCTACTTTCATACGCAGTATTTT. Residues: CASRPSYFHTQYF.

The rearrangement joins TRBV6-4 to TRBJ1-5; 8 bases are shared with TRBD1. Germline assignment: CDR1 MRHNA and CDR2 SNTAGT. The CDR3 contains 15 residues. V was clipped by 5 bases and J by 2 bases; unmatched bases: 5. In nucleotides, the CDR3 is TGTGCCAGCAGTTCGACAGGGGATCGCAATCAGCCCCAGCATTTT. It is translated as CASSSTGDRNQPQHF.

This clonotype was detected ten times or more. This chain connects TRBV5-1 to TRBJ2-5; TRBD2 might be the D (6 bases). V lost 4 bases, J lost 0 bases, and 16 bases lay in between. Looked up from germline, CDR1 is SGHRS and CDR2 is YFSETQ. The CDR3 loop spans 16 amino acids. CDR3 in DNA: TGCGCCAGCAGCCTGGAGGGACTTCCGTACCAAGAGACCCAGTACTTC. It specifies CASSLEGLPYQETQYF.

This clonotype was seen many times. The CDR3 coding sequence is TGCGCCAGCAGCAGGTCAGGATACGAGCAGTACTTC. Its translation is CASSRSGYEQYF. The J gene is TRBJ2-7, the V gene TRBV5-1; no clear D. The ends were cut back, 4 bases at V and 4 bases at J, with 9 bases in the middle. CDR3 length: 12 residues. CDR1 SGHRS and CDR2 YFSETQ come from the germline V gene.

This rearrangement joins TRBV5-4 to TRBJ2-1, with 13 nucleotides matching TRBD2. In germline, CDR1 is SGHNT, CDR2 YYREEE (reference sequence). The length of the CDR3 is 15 residues. Trimming removed 3 bases from V and 7 bases from J; junction bases left unmatched: 4. CDR3 DNA sequence: TGTGCCAGCAGCTCAACTAGCGGGGGGGTGAATGAGCAGTTCTTC. This translates into CASSSTSGGVNEQFF.

The V call is TRBV7-8, the J call TRBJ2-3, with 8 bases identical to TRBD2. Germline lookup yields CDR1 SGHVS and CDR2 FQNEAQ. The V gene end was trimmed by 1 base and the J gene end by 0 bases; junction bases not matched to a gene: 3. The CDR3 sequence is 16 residues long. In DNA, the CDR3 is TGTGCCAGCAGCTTAGATAGCGGGGTTAGCACAGATACGCAGTATTTT. Translating gives CASSLDSGVSTDTQYF.

This clonotype was seen repeatedly, ten times or more. The gene calls are TRBV6-5 and TRBJ2-3, with D perhaps TRBD2 (6 bases). Germline CDR1 is MNHEY and CDR2 is SVGAGI. The CDR3 consists of 16 residues. V dropped 0 bases and J dropped 0 bases, with 10 bases sitting between them. The CDR3 here is CASSYSGRTSTDTQYF. The CDR3 DNA sequence: TGTGCCAGCAGTTACTCTGGGAGGACTAGCACAGATACGCAGTATTTT.

This rearrangement joins TRBV4-2 to TRBJ1-2; D not certain. CDR3 length: 15 residues. Trimming took 1 base from V and 9 from J, leaving 18 bases between them. CDR1 is LGHNA, CDR2 YNFKEQ, per germline. CDR3 residues: CASSQVVSSGASYTF. CDR3 nucleotide sequence: TGTGCCAGCAGCCAAGTGGTGAGCTCCGGTGCAAGCTACACCTTC.

The chain couples TRBV27 to TRBJ2-5; 9 bases fit TRBD1. The trim removed 6 bases at V and 5 bases at J, leaving 4 bases unmatched. This CDR3 contains 13 residues. The germline V gene encodes CDR1 MNHEY and CDR2 SMNVEV (reference sequence). The CDR3 DNA reads TGTGCCAGCAGCAACAGGGGGCGTGAGACCCAGTACTTC. The encoded protein is CASSNRGRETQYF.

This clonotype has a handful of counts. V and J are TRBV7-9 and TRBJ2-2, with D maybe TRBD2 (7 bases). This CDR3 is built from 17 residues. V lost 5 bases, J lost 5 bases, and 21 bases lay in between. Looked up from germline, CDR1 is SEHNR and CDR2 is FQNEAQ (reference sequence). The CDR3 region is CASSNQGRGARTGELFF. CDR3 nucleotide sequence: TGTGCCAGCAGCAACCAGGGCCGGGGGGCCAGGACCGGGGAGCTGTTTTTT.

This clonotype was observed a few times. The chain uses TRBV12-3 or TRBV12-4 and TRBJ1-4; D might be TRBD1 (5 bases). Trimming left V 2 bases short and J 5 bases short, with 9 bases between. The CDR3 loop spans 14 amino acids. The chain's CDR3 is CASSLSRVNEKLFF. For the CDR3, the DNA is TGTGCCAGCAGTTTATCCAGGGTGAATGAAAAACTGTTTTTT.

The rearrangement joins TRBV15 to TRBJ2-2; D is unclear. CDR1 LNHNV and CDR2 YYDKDF come from the germline V gene (reference sequence). This CDR3 is 17 amino acids long. Trimming left V 0 bases short and J 1 base short, with 12 bases between. The chain's CDR3 is CATSRDLNGLNTGELFF. CDR3 sequence (DNA): TGTGCCACCAGCAGAGATCTTAACGGGCTGAACACCGGGGAGCTGTTTTTT.

This chain connects TRBV7-6 to TRBJ2-3; the D is unclear. This CDR3 is built from 15 residues. The V end was cut by 5 bases, the J end by 0 bases, with 12 bases between. Germline values: CDR1 SGHVS, CDR2 FNYEAQ. This CDR3 is CASSPLPTSTDTQYF. CDR3 nucleotides: TGTGCCAGCAGCCCCCTTCCGACTAGCACAGATACGCAGTATTTT.

Details on this clonotype: This may be a read error: a much more frequent sequence differs by one nucleotide. Here the CDR3 reads CSARGQGANNGQFF. The CDR3 DNA sequence: TGCAGTGCTAGGGGACAGGGGGCTAACAATGGGCAGTTCTTC. The rearrangement uses TRBV20-1 and TRBJ2-1, with 12 bases identical to TRBD1. CDR3 length: 14 amino acids. Per the germline V gene, CDR1 is DFQATT and CDR2 is SNEGSKA (reference sequence).

This clonotype was seen more than once but under ten times. The chain recombines TRBV7-9 with TRBJ1-1; D is uncertain. Trimming left V 4 bases short and J 10 bases short, with 19 bases between. This CDR3 contains 14 residues. Germline V lookup: CDR1 SEHNR, CDR2 FQNEAQ (reference sequence). The CDR3 sequence is CASSSPSSRTRAFF. CDR3 in DNA: TGTGCCAGCAGCTCCCCTTCAAGTCGGACCCGAGCTTTCTTT.

This chain connects TRBV27 to TRBJ2-3; 8 bases map to TRBD1. Germline values: CDR1 MNHEY, CDR2 SMNVEV (reference sequence). The V segment lost 8 bases and the J segment 6 bases; nucleotides outside the gene matches: 7. The CDR3 loop spans 13 amino acids. CDR3 DNA sequence: TGTGCCAGCGGATCGGCAGGGGGCGATACGCAGTATTTT. Encoded protein: CASGSAGGDTQYF.

This clonotype was picked up a small number of times. This sequence joins TRBV5-1 and TRBJ1-2; D possibly corresponds to TRBD1 (5 bases). The CDR3 has 13 amino acids. The germline V gene encodes CDR1 SGHRS and CDR2 YFSETQ. V dropped 4 bases and J dropped 6 bases, with 13 bases sitting between them. CDR3 nucleotides: TGCGCCAGCAGCCGGGACCAAACGAATGGCTACACCTTC. It specifies CASSRDQTNGYTF.

CDR3 nucleotide sequence: TGTGCCAGCAGCCAAGATTTAACTAGCGGAGCTTACGAGCAGTACTTC. Its protein is CASSQDLTSGAYEQYF. V is TRBV4-2 and J is TRBJ2-7, with 8 bases matching TRBD2. The ends lost 0 bases at V and 4 bases at J; junction bases unmatched: 8. The CDR3 contains 16 residues. Germline V gives CDR1 LGHNA, CDR2 YNFKEQ.

This clonotype was found many times. The rearrangement links TRBV4-3 to TRBJ1-5; TRBD1 matches at 7 bases. Germline CDR1 and CDR2: LGHNA and YSLEER. This CDR3 comprises 13 residues. V lost 4 bases to trimming and J lost 6 bases; unmatched junction nucleotides: 3. As DNA, the CDR3 is TGCGCCAGCAGCCCGACAGGGATTCAGCCCCAGCATTTT. The encoded protein is CASSPTGIQPQHF.

Comment on this clonotype: Compared with germline, one end of the junction differs, possibly owing to a read error. The chain recombines TRBV20-1 with TRBJ2-1; 12 nucleotides match TRBD2. The CDR3 is made up of 11 amino acids. Germline-derived CDR1 and CDR2 are DFQATT and SNEGSKA (reference sequence). CDR3 loop: CSGLAGASRLF. The DNA of the CDR3 is TGCAGTGGACTAGCGGGGGCGTCTCGCCTCTTC.

The V gene is TRBV7-9, the J gene TRBJ2-7; D gene uncertain. Germline loops: CDR1 SEHNR, CDR2 FQNEAQ (reference sequence). The CDR3 has 15 amino acids. Trimming shortened V by 4 bases and J by 1 base, and 14 bases separated the two germline ends. This CDR3 is CASSSRFSLSYEQYF. The CDR3 DNA reads as TGTGCCAGCAGCTCCCGATTCTCCCTTTCCTACGAGCAGTACTTC.